This T cell receptor (beta chain) came from a study of blood T cell repertoires in COVID-19. About the research overall: The origin of the acute and convalescent COVID-19 samples was the United States, Italy and Spain.

CDR3 length: 15 residues. V was cut by 7 bases and J by 4 bases, with 17 bases left in between. Germline lookup yields CDR1 MDHEN and CDR2 SYDVKM. Authors' data handling: Reference gene primer amplification gave nucleated cell count estimates. The method was immunoSEQ multiplex PCR; TCRdb's version includes in-frame clones alone and lacks a portion of them. D and trimming were read from the DNA, whereas the V and J calls and clone size are those reported in that table. The sample consists of 120,000 to 150,000 clones, 84% of them appearing once. Input material: PBMCs or T cells enriched from blood (not recorded which). The rearrangement links TRBV28 to TRBJ1-3; D uncertain. This clonotype originated in a man aged 35-49 years with acute COVID-19. This CDR3 is CASNPNRPLGNTIYF. CDR3 bases: TGTGCCAGCAATCCTAACAGACCTCTGGGAAACACCATATATTTT.